These T cell receptor beta chains were read from a single sample in a study of CD8 T cells in ankylosing spondylitis. TCRdb independently ran MiXCR on the 5' RACE reads; one entry per CDR3 protein. The sample includes approximately 25,000 distinct CDR3 sequences, roughly 8.6% of them seen just once. The material sequenced was blood. These receptors came from a male donor with ankylosing spondylitis or in good health (not recorded which). Each CDR3 is given with its conserved first and last residue. D genes are given only for firm matches. A row's size may be missing; if present it is once, few, many or a size class.

few TRBJ2-1 TRBV28 NA CASSFTPGREALNEQFF TGTGCCAGCAGCTTCACCCCAGGCCGGGAAGCACTCAATGAGCAGTTCTTC
many TRBJ1-1 TRBV20-1 NA CTPGAGETEAFF TGCACCCCGGGGGCAGGGGAAACTGAAGCTTTCTTT
NA TRBJ2-5 TRBV5-1 NA CASSSRETQYF TGCGCCAGCAGCTCCAGAGAGACCCAGTACTTC
few TRBJ2-1 TRBV6-2/TRBV6-3 TRBD2 CASRMTSGGYNEQFF TGTGCCAGCAGAATGACTAGCGGGGGTTACAATGAGCAGTTCTTC
few TRBJ2-2 TRBV24-1 NA CATSDFAGELFF TGTGCCACCAGTGATTTCGCCGGGGAGCTGTTTTTT
NA TRBJ2-1 TRBV2 TRBD1 CASGDRGSYNEQFF TGTGCCAGCGGAGACAGGGGATCCTACAATGAGCAGTTCTTC
many TRBJ2-2 TRBV5-1 NA CASSLEFSSGNTGELFF TGCGCCAGCAGCTTGGAATTTTCGAGCGGTAACACCGGGGAGCTGTTTTTT
many TRBJ2-5 TRBV11-2 NA CASSPVQETQYF TGTGCCAGCAGCCCAGTACAAGAGACCCAGTACTTC
many TRBJ1-1 TRBV12-3/TRBV12-4 TRBD1 CASSLGTGAEAFF TGTGCCAGCAGTTTAGGGACAGGGGCTGAAGCTTTCTTT
large TRBJ1-1 TRBV6-2/TRBV6-3 NA CASSFPTAGDTEAFF TGTGCCAGCAGTTTTCCGACGGCGGGGGACACTGAAGCTTTCTTT
many TRBJ1-2 TRBV20-1 NA CSARGDGSNYGYTF TGCAGTGCTAGAGGGGACGGCTCTAACTATGGCTACACCTTC
many TRBJ2-4 TRBV12-3/TRBV12-4 NA CASSHQGGNGIQYF TGTGCCAGCAGCCATCAGGGTGGGAATGGCATTCAGTACTTC
few TRBJ2-3 TRBV12-3/TRBV12-4 NA CASTPLSSTDTQYF TGTGCCTCCACCCCGTTGTCAAGCACAGATACGCAGTATTTT
few TRBJ2-1 TRBV10-3 TRBD1 CAISSDRNRNEQFF TGTGCCATCAGCTCGGACAGGAACAGGAATGAGCAGTTCTTC
NA TRBJ2-7 TRBV15 NA CATSKERGSSYEQYF TGTGCCACCAGCAAAGAGAGAGGAAGCTCCTACGAGCAGTACTTC
few TRBJ1-1 TRBV3-1 NA CASSDLGEAFF TGTGCCAGCAGTGACCTGGGTGAAGCTTTCTTT
NA TRBJ2-1 TRBV5-1 TRBD2 CASSTLAESFNEQFF TGCGCCAGCAGCACTCTAGCGGAATCTTTCAATGAGCAGTTCTTC
NA TRBJ2-2 TRBV14 NA CASSQIYGRPLTGELFF TGTGCCAGCAGCCAAATTTACGGGAGACCCCTTACCGGGGAGCTGTTTTTT
few TRBJ2-2 TRBV25-1 NA CASRKGAVPGELFF TGTGCCAGCAGGAAAGGGGCGGTACCGGGGGAGCTGTTTTTT
NA TRBJ2-2 TRBV24-1 TRBD2 CATSGAGGSTGELFF TGTGCCACCAGTGGAGCGGGGGGATCAACCGGGGAGCTGTTTTTT
NA TRBJ2-3 TRBV20-1 TRBD2 CSARDLVGRARSYGTDTQYF TGCAGTGCTAGAGATCTTGTCGGGAGGGCCCGTAGCTACGGTACAGATACGCAGTATTTT
few TRBJ2-2 TRBV7-2 NA CASSRDNTGELFF TGTGCCAGCAGCCGGGACAACACCGGGGAGCTGTTTTTT
NA TRBJ2-2 TRBV3-1 TRBD2 CASSQGWASGNTGELFF TGTGCCAGCAGCCAAGGATGGGCTAGCGGGAACACCGGGGAGCTGTTTTTT
NA TRBJ2-2 TRBV7-9 NA CASSLLDGELFF TGTGCCAGCAGCTTGTTGGACGGGGAGCTGTTTTTT
NA TRBJ1-4 TRBV12-3/TRBV12-4 TRBD1 CASSSGQRTNEKLFF TGTGCCAGCAGTTCGGGACAGCGAACTAATGAAAAACTGTTTTTT
NA TRBJ2-2 TRBV9 TRBD1 CASWGQDRATGELFF TGTGCCAGCTGGGGCCAGGACAGGGCGACCGGGGAGCTGTTTTTT
few TRBJ2-3 TRBV12-3/TRBV12-4 NA CASSLGARSTDTQYF TGTGCCAGCAGTTTAGGGGCGAGAAGCACAGATACGCAGTATTTT
NA TRBJ2-2 TRBV6-5 NA CASSYSPTGELFF TGTGCCAGCAGTTACTCCCCCACCGGGGAGCTGTTTTTT
few TRBJ2-1 TRBV20-1 NA CSARVGGWVNEQFF TGCAGTGCTAGAGTTGGCGGTTGGGTGAATGAGCAGTTCTTC
many TRBJ1-2 TRBV5-1 NA CASSLDRGTYGYTF TGCGCCAGCAGCTTGGATCGGGGTACCTATGGCTACACCTTC
few TRBJ2-3 TRBV20-1 TRBD2 CSAYPGGDTQYF TGCAGTGCTTACCCGGGGGGGGATACGCAGTATTTT
few TRBJ2-3 TRBV24-1 NA CATSDPGRNTDTQYF TGTGCCACCAGTGACCCTGGACGGAACACAGATACGCAGTATTTT
many TRBJ2-7 TRBV20-1 NA CSARVGAAYEQYF TGCAGTGCCAGGGTGGGAGCCGCCTACGAGCAGTACTTC
NA TRBJ1-4 TRBV20-1 TRBD1 CSASSDRGRVEKLFF TGCAGTGCTAGTAGTGACAGGGGGCGCGTAGAAAAACTGTTTTTT
NA TRBJ2-7 TRBV6-1 TRBD1 CASRATGGYEQYF TGTGCCAGCAGGGCTACAGGGGGCTACGAGCAGTACTTC
once TRBJ1-2 TRBV4-1 NA CASSQVVRANYGYTF TGCGCCAGCAGCCAAGTGGTAAGGGCTAACTATGGCTACACCTTC
NA TRBJ2-2 TRBV7-2 TRBD2 CASSTTSGRGTGELFF TGTGCCAGCAGCACAACTAGCGGGAGGGGCACCGGGGAGCTGTTTTTT
NA TRBJ2-1 TRBV20-1 NA CSAKGRRTPEEQFF TGCAGTGCTAAGGGAAGAAGGACCCCCGAGGAGCAGTTCTTC
NA TRBJ2-1 TRBV10-3 TRBD2 CAIRGEGPRSYNEQFF TGTGCCATCAGGGGGGAGGGACCTCGAAGTTACAATGAGCAGTTCTTC
NA TRBJ2-2 TRBV5-6 TRBD2 CASRLGGLAFTGELFF TGTGCCAGCAGGTTAGGGGGACTAGCGTTCACCGGGGAGCTGTTTTTT
many TRBJ2-5 TRBV5-1 TRBD1 CASSLGVTGRGETQYF TGCGCCAGCAGCTTGGGGGTGACAGGGCGAGGAGAGACCCAGTACTTC
few TRBJ2-3 TRBV7-2 NA CASSLDGHSTDTQYF TGTGCCAGCAGCTTAGACGGGCATAGCACAGATACGCAGTATTTT
few TRBJ1-1 TRBV29-1 NA CSGWGLNTEAFF TGCAGCGGATGGGGGTTGAACACTGAAGCTTTCTTT
few TRBJ1-1 TRBV7-9 NA CASSLLGNTEAFF TGTGCCAGCAGCTTACTAGGGAACACTGAAGCTTTCTTT
NA TRBJ2-3 TRBV7-2 NA CASSLIGVWTDTQYF TGTGCCAGCAGCTTAATCGGGGTTTGGACAGATACGCAGTATTTT
NA TRBJ2-7 TRBV29-1 TRBD1 CSSRGDRVGEQYF TGCAGCTCCCGCGGGGACAGGGTAGGCGAGCAGTACTTC
few TRBJ2-3 TRBV10-2 NA CASLMGTDTQYF TGCGCCAGCCTGATGGGAACAGATACGCAGTATTTT
many TRBJ2-3 TRBV7-2 TRBD2 CASSFRGRGALTDTQYF TGTGCCAGCAGCTTCAGAGGGCGGGGGGCCCTCACAGATACGCAGTATTTT
NA TRBJ2-3 TRBV14 NA CASSQRLVLDTQYF TGTGCCAGCAGCCAAAGACTAGTACTCGATACGCAGTATTTT
few TRBJ2-3 TRBV20-1 TRBD2 CSARSERGRTDTQYF TGCAGTGCTAGGAGCGAGCGGGGAAGGACAGATACGCAGTATTTT
NA TRBJ2-4 TRBV6-5 NA CASSYRGAAKNIQYF TGTGCCAGCAGTTACCGTGGGGCGGCCAAAAACATTCAGTACTTC